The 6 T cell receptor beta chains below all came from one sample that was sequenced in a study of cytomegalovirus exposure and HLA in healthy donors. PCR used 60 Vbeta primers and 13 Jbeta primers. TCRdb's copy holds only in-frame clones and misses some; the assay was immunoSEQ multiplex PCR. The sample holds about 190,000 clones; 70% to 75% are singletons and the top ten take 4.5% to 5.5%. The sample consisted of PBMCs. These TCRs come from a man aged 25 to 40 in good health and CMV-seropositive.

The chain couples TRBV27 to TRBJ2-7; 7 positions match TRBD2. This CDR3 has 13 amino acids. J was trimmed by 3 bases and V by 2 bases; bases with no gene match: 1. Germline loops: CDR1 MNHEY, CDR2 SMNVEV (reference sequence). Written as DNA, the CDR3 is TGTGCCAGCAGTTTAGAGCGGGGCTACGAGCAGTACTTC. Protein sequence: CASSLERGYEQYF.

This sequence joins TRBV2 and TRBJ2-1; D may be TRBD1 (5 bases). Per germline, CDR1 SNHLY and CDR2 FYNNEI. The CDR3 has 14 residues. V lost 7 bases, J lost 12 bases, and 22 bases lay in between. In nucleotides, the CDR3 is TGTGCCAGCAATCAAATAGGAGTTAAGGGGTGGCAGTTCTTC. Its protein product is CASNQIGVKGWQFF.

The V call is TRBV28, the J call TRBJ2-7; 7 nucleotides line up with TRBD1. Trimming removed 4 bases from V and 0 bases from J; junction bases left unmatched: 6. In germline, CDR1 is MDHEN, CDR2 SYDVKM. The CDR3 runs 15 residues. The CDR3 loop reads CASSWGQSSSYEQYF. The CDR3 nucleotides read TGTGCCAGCAGTTGGGGACAGTCAAGCTCCTACGAGCAGTACTTC.

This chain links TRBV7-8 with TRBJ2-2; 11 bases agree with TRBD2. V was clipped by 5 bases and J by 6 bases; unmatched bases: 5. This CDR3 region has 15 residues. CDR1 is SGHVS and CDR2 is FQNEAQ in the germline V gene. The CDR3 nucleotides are TGTGCCAGCAGCCCCGGGACTAGCGGAGCCGGGGAGCTGTTTTTT. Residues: CASSPGTSGAGELFF.

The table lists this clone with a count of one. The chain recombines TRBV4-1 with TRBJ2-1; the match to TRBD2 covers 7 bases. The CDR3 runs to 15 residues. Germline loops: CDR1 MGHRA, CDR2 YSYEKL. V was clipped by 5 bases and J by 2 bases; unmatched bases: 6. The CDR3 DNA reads TGCGCCAGCAGCTTAGGTCGGGGGGCCTACAATGAGCAGTTCTTC. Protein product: CASSLGRGAYNEQFF.

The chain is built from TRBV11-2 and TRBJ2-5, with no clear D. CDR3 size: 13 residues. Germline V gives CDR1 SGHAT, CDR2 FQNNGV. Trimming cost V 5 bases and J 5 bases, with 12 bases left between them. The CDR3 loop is CASSQDHGETQYF. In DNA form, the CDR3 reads TGTGCCAGCAGCCAAGACCACGGGGAGACCCAGTACTTC.